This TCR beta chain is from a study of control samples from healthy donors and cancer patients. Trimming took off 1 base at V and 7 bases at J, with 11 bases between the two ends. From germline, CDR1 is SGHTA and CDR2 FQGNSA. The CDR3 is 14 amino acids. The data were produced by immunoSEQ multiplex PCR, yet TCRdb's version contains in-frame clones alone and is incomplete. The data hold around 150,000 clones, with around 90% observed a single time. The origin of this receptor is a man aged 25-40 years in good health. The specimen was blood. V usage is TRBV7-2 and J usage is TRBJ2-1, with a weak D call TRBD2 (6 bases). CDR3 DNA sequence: TGTGCCAGCAGCTTAGTCCGGGGGATTAATGAGCAGTTCTTC. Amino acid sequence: CASSLVRGINEQFF. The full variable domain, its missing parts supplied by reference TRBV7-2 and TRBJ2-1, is GAGVSQSPSNKVTEKGKDVELRCDPISGHTALYWYRQSLGQGLEFLIYFQGNSAPDKSGLPSDRFSAERTGGSVSTLTIQRTQQEDSAVYLCASSLVRGINEQFFGPGTRLTVL.